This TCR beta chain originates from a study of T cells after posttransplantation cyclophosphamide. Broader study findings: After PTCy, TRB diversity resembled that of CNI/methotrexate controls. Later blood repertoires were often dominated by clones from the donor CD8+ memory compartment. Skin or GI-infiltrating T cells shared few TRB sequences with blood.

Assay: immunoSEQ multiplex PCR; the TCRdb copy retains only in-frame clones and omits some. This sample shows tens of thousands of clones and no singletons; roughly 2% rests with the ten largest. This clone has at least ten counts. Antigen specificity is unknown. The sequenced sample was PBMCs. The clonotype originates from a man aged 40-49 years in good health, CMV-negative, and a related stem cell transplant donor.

Here the CDR3 reads CASTLGAPLAGELFF. CDR3 DNA: TGTGCCAGCACCCTTGGGGCGCCCCTGGCCGGGGAGCTGTTTTTT. The chain has TRBV6-1 and TRBJ2-2, with D tentatively TRBD1 (5 bases). Germline CDR1 reads MNHNS; CDR2 reads SASEGT. This CDR3 has 15 residues. V dropped 7 bases and J dropped 6 bases, with 18 bases sitting between them.